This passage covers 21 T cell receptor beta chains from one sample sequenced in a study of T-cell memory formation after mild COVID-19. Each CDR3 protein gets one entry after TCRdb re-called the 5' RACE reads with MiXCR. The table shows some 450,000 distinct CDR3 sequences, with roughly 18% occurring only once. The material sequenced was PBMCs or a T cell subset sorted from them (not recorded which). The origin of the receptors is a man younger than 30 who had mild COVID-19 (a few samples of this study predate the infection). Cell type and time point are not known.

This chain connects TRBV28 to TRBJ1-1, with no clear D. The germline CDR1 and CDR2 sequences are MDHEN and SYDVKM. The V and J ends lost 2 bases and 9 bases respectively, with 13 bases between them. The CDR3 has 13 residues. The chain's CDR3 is CASSLRSTGKAFF. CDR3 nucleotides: TGTGCCAGCAGTTTAAGGTCTACGGGAAAAGCTTTCTTT.

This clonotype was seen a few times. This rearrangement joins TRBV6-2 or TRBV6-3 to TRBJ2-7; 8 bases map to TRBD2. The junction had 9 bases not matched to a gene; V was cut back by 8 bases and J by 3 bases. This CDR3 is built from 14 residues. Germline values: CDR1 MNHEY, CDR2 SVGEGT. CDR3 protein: CASARGGEIYEQYF. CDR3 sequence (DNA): TGTGCCAGCGCCCGGGGGGGGGAGATCTACGAGCAGTACTTC.

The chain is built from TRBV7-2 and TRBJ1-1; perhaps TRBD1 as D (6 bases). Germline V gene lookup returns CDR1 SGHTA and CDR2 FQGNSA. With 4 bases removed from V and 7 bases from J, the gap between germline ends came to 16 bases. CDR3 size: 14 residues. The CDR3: CASSSQQGLREAFF. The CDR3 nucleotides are TGTGCCAGCAGCTCACAACAGGGCCTTCGTGAAGCTTTCTTT.

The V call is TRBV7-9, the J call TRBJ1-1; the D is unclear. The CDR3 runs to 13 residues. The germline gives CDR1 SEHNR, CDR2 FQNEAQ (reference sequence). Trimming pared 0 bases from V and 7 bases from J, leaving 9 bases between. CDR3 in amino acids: CASSLATLIEAFF. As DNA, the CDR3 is TGTGCCAGCAGCTTAGCCACACTTATTGAAGCTTTCTTT.

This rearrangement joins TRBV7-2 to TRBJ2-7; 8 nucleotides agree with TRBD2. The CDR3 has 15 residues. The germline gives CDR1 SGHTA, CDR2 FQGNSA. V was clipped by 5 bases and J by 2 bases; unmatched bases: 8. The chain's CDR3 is CASSPSSGATYEQYF. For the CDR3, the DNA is TGTGCCAGCAGCCCTAGTAGCGGGGCGACCTACGAGCAGTACTTC.

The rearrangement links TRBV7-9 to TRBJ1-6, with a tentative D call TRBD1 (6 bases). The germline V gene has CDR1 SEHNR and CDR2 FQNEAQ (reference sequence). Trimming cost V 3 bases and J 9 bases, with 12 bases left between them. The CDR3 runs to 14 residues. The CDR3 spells CASSLGADRSPLHF. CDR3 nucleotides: TGTGCCAGCAGCTTGGGGGCGGACCGTTCACCCCTCCACTTT. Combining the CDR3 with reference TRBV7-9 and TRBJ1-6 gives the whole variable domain DTGVSQNPRHKITKRGQNVTFRCDPISEHNRLYWYRQTLGQGPEFLTYFQNEAQLEKSRLLSDRFSAERPKGSFSTLEIQRTEQGDSAMYLCASSLGADRSPLHFGNGTRLTVT.

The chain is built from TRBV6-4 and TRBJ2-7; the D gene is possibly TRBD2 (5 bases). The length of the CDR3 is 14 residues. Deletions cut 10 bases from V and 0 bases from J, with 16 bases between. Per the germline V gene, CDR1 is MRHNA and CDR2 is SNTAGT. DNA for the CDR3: TGTGCCAACTTCTCTCTCCGGGGCTCCTACGAGCAGTACGTC. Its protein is CANFSLRGSYEQYV.

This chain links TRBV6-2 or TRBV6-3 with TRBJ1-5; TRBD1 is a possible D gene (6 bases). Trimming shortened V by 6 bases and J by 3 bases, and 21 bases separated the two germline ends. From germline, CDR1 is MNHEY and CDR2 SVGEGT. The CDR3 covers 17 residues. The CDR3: CASSSAGGGHFNQPQHF. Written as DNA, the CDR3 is TGTGCCAGCAGCTCCGCAGGCGGGGGGCACTTCAATCAGCCCCAGCATTTT.

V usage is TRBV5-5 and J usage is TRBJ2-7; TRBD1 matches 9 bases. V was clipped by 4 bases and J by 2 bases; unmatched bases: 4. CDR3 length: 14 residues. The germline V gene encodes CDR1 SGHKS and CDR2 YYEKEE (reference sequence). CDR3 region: CASSGQGTPYEQYF. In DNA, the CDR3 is TGTGCCAGCAGCGGACAGGGGACCCCCTACGAGCAGTACTTC. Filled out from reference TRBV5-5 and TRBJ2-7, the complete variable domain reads DAGVTQSPTHLIKTRGQQVTLRCSPISGHKSVSWYQQVLGQGPQFIFQYYEKEERGRGNFPDRFSARQFPNYSSELNVNALLLGDSALYLCASSGQGTPYEQYFGPGTRLTVT.

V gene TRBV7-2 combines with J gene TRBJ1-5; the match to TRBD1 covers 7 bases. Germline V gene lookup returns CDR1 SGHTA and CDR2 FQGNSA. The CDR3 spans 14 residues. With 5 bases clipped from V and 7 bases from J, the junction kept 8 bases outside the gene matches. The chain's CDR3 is CASSPSQGNQPQHF. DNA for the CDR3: TGTGCCAGCAGCCCGTCACAGGGGAACCAGCCCCAGCATTTT.

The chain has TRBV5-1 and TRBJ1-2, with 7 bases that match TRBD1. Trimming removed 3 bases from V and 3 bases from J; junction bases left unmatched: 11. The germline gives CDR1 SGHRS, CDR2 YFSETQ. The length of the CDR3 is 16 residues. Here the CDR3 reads CASSYTGVEPYYGYTF. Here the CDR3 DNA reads TGCGCCAGCAGCTACACAGGGGTTGAGCCCTACTATGGCTACACCTTC.

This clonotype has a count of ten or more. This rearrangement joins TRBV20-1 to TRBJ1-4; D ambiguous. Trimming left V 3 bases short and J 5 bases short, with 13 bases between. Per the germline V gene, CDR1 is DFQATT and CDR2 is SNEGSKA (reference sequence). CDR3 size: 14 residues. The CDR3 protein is CSASLARENEKLFF. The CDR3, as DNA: TGCAGTGCTAGTTTGGCCCGGGAGAATGAAAAACTGTTTTTT.

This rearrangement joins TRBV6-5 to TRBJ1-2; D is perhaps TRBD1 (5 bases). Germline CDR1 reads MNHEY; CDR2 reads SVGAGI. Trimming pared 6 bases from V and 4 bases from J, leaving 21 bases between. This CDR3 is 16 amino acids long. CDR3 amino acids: CASSSGAGFISYGYTF. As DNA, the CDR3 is TGTGCCAGCAGCTCCGGTGCAGGGTTTATTAGCTATGGCTACACCTTC.

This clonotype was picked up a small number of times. CDR3 coding DNA: TGCAGTGCGGGAGATCAAGTCTACGAGCAGTACTTC. Its translation: CSAGDQVYEQYF. V and J are TRBV20-1 and TRBJ2-7, with a tentative D call TRBD2 (5 bases). From germline, CDR1 is DFQATT and CDR2 SNEGSKA (reference sequence). V gave up 6 bases and J gave up 3 bases, with 12 bases separating them. There are 12 residues in the CDR3.

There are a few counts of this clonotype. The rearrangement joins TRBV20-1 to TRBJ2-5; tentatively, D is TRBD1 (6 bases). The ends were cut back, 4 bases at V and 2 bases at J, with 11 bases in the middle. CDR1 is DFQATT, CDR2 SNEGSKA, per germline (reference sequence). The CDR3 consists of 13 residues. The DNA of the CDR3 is TGCAGTGCTAAACGGGACAAACAAGAGACCCAGTACTTC. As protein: CSAKRDKQETQYF.

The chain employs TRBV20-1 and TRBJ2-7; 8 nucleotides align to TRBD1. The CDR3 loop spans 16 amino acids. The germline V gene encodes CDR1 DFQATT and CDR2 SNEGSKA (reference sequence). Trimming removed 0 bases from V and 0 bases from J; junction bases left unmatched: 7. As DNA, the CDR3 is TGCAGTGCTAGAGATCGGGGACAGGTTCACTCCTACGAGCAGTACGTC. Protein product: CSARDRGQVHSYEQYV.

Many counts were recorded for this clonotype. The CDR3 region is CASSQDRDTEQYV. The CDR3 bases are TGTGCCAGCAGTCAGGACCGGGACACCGAGCAGTACGTC. V usage is TRBV6-5 and J usage is TRBJ2-7, with D tentatively TRBD1 (6 bases). The CDR3 covers 13 residues. Germline loops: CDR1 MNHEY, CDR2 SVGAGI. The V and J ends lost 5 bases and 6 bases respectively, with 14 bases between them.

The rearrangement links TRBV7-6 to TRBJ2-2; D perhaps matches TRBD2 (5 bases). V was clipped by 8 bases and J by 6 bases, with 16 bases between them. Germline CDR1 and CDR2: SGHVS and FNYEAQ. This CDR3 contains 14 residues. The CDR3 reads CASGTRSVPGELFF. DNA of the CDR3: TGTGCCAGCGGCACTAGATCCGTCCCCGGGGAGCTGTTTTTT.

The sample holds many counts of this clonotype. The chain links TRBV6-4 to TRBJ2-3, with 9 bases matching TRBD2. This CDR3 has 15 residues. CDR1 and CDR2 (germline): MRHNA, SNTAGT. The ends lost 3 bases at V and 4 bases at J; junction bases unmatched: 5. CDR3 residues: CASSEGGGAADTQYF. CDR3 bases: TGTGCCAGCAGTGAAGGCGGGGGGGCCGCAGATACGCAGTATTTT.

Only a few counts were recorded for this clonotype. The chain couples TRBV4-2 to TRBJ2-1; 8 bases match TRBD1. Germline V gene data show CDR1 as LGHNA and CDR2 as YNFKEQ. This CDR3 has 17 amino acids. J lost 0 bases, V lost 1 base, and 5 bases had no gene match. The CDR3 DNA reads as TGTGCCAGCAGCCAAGGGACAGGGCCCAGCTCCTACAATGAGCAGTTCTTC. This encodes CASSQGTGPSSYNEQFF.

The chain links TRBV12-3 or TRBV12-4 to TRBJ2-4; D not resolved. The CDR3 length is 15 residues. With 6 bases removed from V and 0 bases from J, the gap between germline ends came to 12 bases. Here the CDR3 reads CASSSNPLAKNIQYF. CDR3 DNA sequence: TGTGCCAGCAGCTCAAATCCTCTAGCCAAAAACATTCAGTACTTC.